Shown below are 22 T cell receptor beta chains from a single sample sequenced in a study of blood T cell repertoires in COVID-19. This table comes from immunoSEQ multiplex PCR, and its TCRdb copy is limited to in-frame clones, with some not included. Here the sample spans about 80,000 clones, 70% to 90% being singletons. Sequencing input: peripheral blood. These receptors were collected from a man of 80 years or more with active or convalescent COVID-19.

The chain combines TRBV7-2 with TRBJ2-5, with 7 bases fitting TRBD1. Germline V lookup: CDR1 SGHTA, CDR2 FQGNSA. With 5 bases clipped from V and 4 bases from J, the junction kept 10 bases outside the gene matches. The length of the CDR3 is 15 residues. For the CDR3, the DNA is TGTGCCAGCAGCGCCCAGACAGGGTGGGGAGAGACCCAGTACTTC. Encoded protein: CASSAQTGWGETQYF.

This rearrangement joins TRBV7-6 to TRBJ2-2; 9 nucleotides agree with TRBD2. The CDR3 spans 16 residues. Germline assignment: CDR1 SGHVS and CDR2 FNYEAQ. V shed 2 bases and J 6 bases; nucleotides not matched to a gene: 7. CDR3 protein: CASSLLAGGSPGELFF. The CDR3 nucleotides read TGTGCCAGCAGCTTACTCGCGGGAGGGTCCCCCGGGGAGCTGTTTTTT.

The chain combines TRBV10-2 with TRBJ2-1, with TRBD1 matching over 7 bases. CDR1 and CDR2 (germline): WSHSY, SAAADI. The J segment lost 2 bases and the V segment lost 6 bases, leaving 7 bases of the junction unmatched. The CDR3 runs 15 residues. The CDR3 nucleotides read TGCGCCAGCAGAAACCGGGACAGCCCCTACAATGAGCAGTTCTTC. This codes for CASRNRDSPYNEQFF.

This clone was detected only a few times. The chain carries TRBV3-1 (or the pseudogene TRBV3-2) and TRBJ1-2; D not certain. V was shortened by 0 bases and J by 2 bases, with 7 bases between the two germline ends. This CDR3 spans 14 amino acids. The germline V gene encodes CDR1 LGHDT and CDR2 YNNKEL (reference sequence). The CDR3 loop reads CASSQEAQNYGYTF. DNA for the CDR3: TGTGCCAGCAGCCAAGAAGCGCAGAACTATGGCTACACCTTC.

This chain joins TRBV19 and TRBJ1-5; D is unresolved. The CDR3 runs to 15 residues. Germline V gene sequence: CDR1 LNHDA, CDR2 SQIVND (reference sequence). V was trimmed by 4 bases and J by 2 bases, leaving 12 bases between them. CDR3 amino acids: CASSTLDGGNQPQHF. The CDR3, as DNA: TGTGCCAGTAGTACGTTAGACGGGGGCAATCAGCCCCAGCATTTT.

The chain employs TRBV11-3 and TRBJ2-2; D call uncertain. Germline V gene data show CDR1 as SGHNT and CDR2 as YENEEA. The V end lost 1 base, the J end lost 5 bases, and 5 bases lay between the germline ends. This CDR3 is 13 amino acids long. The CDR3 is CASSLVSTGELFF. The DNA of the CDR3 is TGTGCCAGCAGCTTAGTTTCAACCGGGGAGCTGTTTTTT.

The chain employs TRBV7-3 and TRBJ2-3, with a weak D call TRBD1 (6 bases). Trimming stripped 2 bases from V and 5 bases from J, with 11 bases between. This CDR3 has 14 amino acids. Germline V gene data show CDR1 as SGHTA and CDR2 as FQGTGA. The CDR3 DNA is TGTGCCAGCAGCTTATACAGGGACGGAGATACGCAGTATTTT. Protein: CASSLYRDGDTQYF.

The rearrangement uses TRBV28 and TRBJ2-3; 9 bases align to TRBD1. Per the germline V gene, CDR1 is MDHEN and CDR2 is SYDVKM. With 6 bases clipped from V and 5 bases from J, the junction kept 9 bases outside the gene matches. The CDR3 runs 15 residues. CDR3 protein: CASRGYRGREDTQYF. The CDR3 DNA reads as TGTGCCAGCAGAGGGTACAGGGGGCGGGAAGATACGCAGTATTTT.

This clone occurred a few times. The rearrangement links TRBV13 to TRBJ2-1; 7 positions match TRBD2. Germline loops: CDR1 PRHDT, CDR2 FYEKMQ (reference sequence). The CDR3 totals 16 residues. The V gene end was trimmed by 5 bases and the J gene end by 7 bases; junction bases not matched to a gene: 14. CDR3 residues: CASSPLLAPILNEQFF. The CDR3 coding sequence is TGTGCCAGCAGCCCCCTACTAGCGCCGATTCTAAATGAGCAGTTCTTC.

This clone was found once. The gene calls are TRBV19 and TRBJ1-5; D might be TRBD1 (6 bases). This CDR3 contains 13 residues. The germline V and J ends were trimmed by 8 bases and 7 bases, with 15 bases remaining between them. Germline loops: CDR1 LNHDA, CDR2 SQIVND (reference sequence). CDR3 region: CASSQGTGQPQHF. The CDR3 bases are TGTGCCAGTTCACAGGGAACAGGGCAGCCCCAGCATTTT.

The rearrangement uses TRBV12-2 and TRBJ2-2; the D segment call TRBD2 is taken from the table without a DNA check. TRBV12-2 is an annotated pseudogene. CDR3 length equals 14 residues. CDR3 loop: CASRWRFCTGELFF. CDR3 DNA sequence: TGTGCAAGTCGTTGGAGGTTCTGCACCGGGGAGCTGTTTTTT.

The CDR3 DNA follows: TGTGCCAGCAGCTTAGTTTTTGCGGGCTCAGCCAACACTGAAGCTTTCTTT. Protein sequence: CASSLVFAGSANTEAFF. The chain employs TRBV7-2 and TRBJ1-1; D is unresolved. CDR1 is SGHTA and CDR2 is FQGNSA in the germline V gene. The CDR3 loop spans 17 amino acids. V dropped 1 base and J dropped 2 bases, with 17 bases sitting between them.

The chain employs TRBV6-5 and TRBJ1-1; 7 nucleotides agree with TRBD1. The CDR3 is made up of 14 amino acids. The J segment lost 6 bases and the V segment lost 6 bases, leaving 10 bases of the junction unmatched. In germline, CDR1 is MNHEY, CDR2 SVGAGI. The CDR3 sequence is CASSGQVLGPEAFF. CDR3 in DNA: TGTGCCAGCAGCGGACAGGTACTGGGCCCTGAAGCTTTCTTT.

V and J are TRBV5-1 and TRBJ1-1; D unresolved. This CDR3 is built from 14 residues. CDR1 is SGHRS, CDR2 YFSETQ, per germline. The V and J ends lost 0 bases and 5 bases respectively, with 11 bases between them. The CDR3: CASSLARQVTEAFF. The CDR3 DNA sequence: TGCGCCAGCAGCTTGGCACGACAAGTTACTGAAGCTTTCTTT.

The gene calls are TRBV5-1 and TRBJ1-1; D remains ambiguous. The CDR3 is 13 residues long. Trimming took 0 bases from V and 5 from J, leaving 8 bases between them. Germline-derived CDR1 and CDR2 are SGHRS and YFSETQ. The CDR3 loop is CASSLGLGTEAFF. As DNA, the CDR3 is TGCGCCAGCAGCTTGGGACTTGGAACTGAAGCTTTCTTT.

This chain links TRBV9 with TRBJ2-3, with D uncertain. Deletions cut 1 base from V and 4 bases from J, with 4 bases between. Per germline, CDR1 SGDLS and CDR2 YYNGEE. The length of the CDR3 is 12 residues. CDR3 DNA sequence: TGTGCCAGCAGCGTAAGCTCAGATACGCAGTATTTT. It yields the protein CASSVSSDTQYF.

The chain is built from TRBV3-1 (or the pseudogene TRBV3-2) and TRBJ1-1; D gene ambiguous. The CDR3 extends over 15 amino acids. Germline V gene sequence: CDR1 LGHDT, CDR2 YNNKEL (reference sequence). V shed 1 base and J shed 3 bases, with 12 bases lying between them. The CDR3 DNA sequence: TGTGCCAGCAGCCAAGTTTTACGGGTCTACACTGAAGCTTTCTTT. Translation: CASSQVLRVYTEAFF.

The rearrangement uses TRBV7-3 and TRBJ2-3; tentative D call: TRBD1 (5 bases). The CDR3 is made up of 12 amino acids. Germline V gene data show CDR1 as SGHTA and CDR2 as FQGTGA. Deletions cut 3 bases from V and 5 bases from J, with 6 bases between. The CDR3 protein is CASSFTGDTQYF. The CDR3 region has the DNA TGTGCCAGCAGCTTTACAGGAGATACGCAGTATTTT.

The chain carries TRBV12-3 or TRBV12-4 and TRBJ1-5; D is undetermined. Trimming pared 6 bases from V and 5 bases from J, leaving 11 bases between. The CDR3 runs 13 residues. CDR3 amino acids: CASRPGPDQPQHF. The CDR3 coding sequence is TGTGCCAGCAGGCCGGGTCCGGATCAGCCCCAGCATTTT.

V gene TRBV6-1 combines with J gene TRBJ2-7; a weak D match, TRBD1 (5 bases). The CDR3 loop spans 12 amino acids. Germline V gene lookup returns CDR1 MNHNS and CDR2 SASEGT. The V end lost 3 bases, the J end lost 6 bases, and 9 bases lay between the germline ends. The CDR3 loop reads CASSERQGEQYV. CDR3 coding DNA: TGTGCCAGCAGTGAGCGGCAGGGCGAGCAGTACGTC.

This clone appeared a single time. V is TRBV19 and J is TRBJ2-1; 8 bases are a match to TRBD2. This CDR3 has 17 residues. With 0 bases clipped from V and 6 bases from J, the junction kept 10 bases outside the gene matches. CDR1 is LNHDA and CDR2 is SQIVND in the germline V gene (reference sequence). In DNA, the CDR3 is TGTGCCAGTAGTATAGAAAGAACGGGGGGGCTAGCCAATGAGCAGTTCTTC. Translating gives CASSIERTGGLANEQFF. Full variable domain (outside the CDR3, taken from reference TRBV19 and TRBJ2-1): DGGITQSPKYLFRKEGQNVTLSCEQNLNHDAMYWYRQDPGQGLRLIYYSQIVNDFQKGDIAEGYSVSREKKESFPLTVTSAQKNPTAFYLCASSIERTGGLANEQFFGPGTRLTVL.

This chain joins TRBV7-9 and TRBJ1-3; 8 bases agree with TRBD1. Germline V gives CDR1 SEHNR, CDR2 FQNEAQ (reference sequence). The CDR3 has 17 amino acids. Losses at the gene ends were 3 bases for V and 0 bases for J; bases not matched to a gene: 7. CDR3 amino acids: CASSFGGQASSGNTIYF. In DNA form, the CDR3 reads TGTGCCAGCAGCTTCGGGGGACAGGCGAGCTCTGGAAACACCATATATTTT.